This T cell receptor (beta chain) appears in the sequencing data of a study of blood T cell repertoires in COVID-19. Whole-study context: Acute and convalescent COVID-19 specimens originated in the United States, Italy and Spain. In each case, the material was cDNA or gDNA derived from T cells, B-cell-depleted T cells, or PBMCs.

Germline lookup yields CDR1 SGHNT and CDR2 YYREEE (reference sequence). This CDR3 has 15 amino acids. Unmatched junction bases numbered 6, after V lost 4 bases and J lost 2 bases. Generated by immunoSEQ multiplex PCR, the TCRdb table keeps only in-frame clones and is missing some. The profile covers 55,000 or so clones, with almost 85% appearing a single time and over 9.5% taken by the ten largest. The receptor comes from a human donor in a cohort sampled during active COVID-19. This chain connects TRBV5-4 to TRBJ2-7; 10 bases are a match to TRBD2. The material sequenced was peripheral blood. CDR3 amino acids: CASSPSGSMTYEQYF. The DNA for the CDR3 is TGTGCCAGCAGCCCTAGCGGGAGTATGACCTACGAGCAGTACTTC.